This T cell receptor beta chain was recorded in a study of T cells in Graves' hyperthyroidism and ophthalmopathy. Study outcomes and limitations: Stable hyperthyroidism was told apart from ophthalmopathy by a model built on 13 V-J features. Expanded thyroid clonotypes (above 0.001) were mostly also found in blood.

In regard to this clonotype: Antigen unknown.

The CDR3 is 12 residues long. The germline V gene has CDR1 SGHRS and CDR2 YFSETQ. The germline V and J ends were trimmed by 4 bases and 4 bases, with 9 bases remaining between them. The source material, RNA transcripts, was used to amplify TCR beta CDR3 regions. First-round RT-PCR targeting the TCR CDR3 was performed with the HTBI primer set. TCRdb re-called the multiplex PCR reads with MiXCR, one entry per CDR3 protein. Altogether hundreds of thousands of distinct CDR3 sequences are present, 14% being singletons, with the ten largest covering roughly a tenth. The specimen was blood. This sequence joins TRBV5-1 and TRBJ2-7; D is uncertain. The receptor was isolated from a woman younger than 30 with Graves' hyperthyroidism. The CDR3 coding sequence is TGCGCCAGCAGCGGCTCGAGGTACGAGCAGTACTTC. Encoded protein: CASSGSRYEQYF.